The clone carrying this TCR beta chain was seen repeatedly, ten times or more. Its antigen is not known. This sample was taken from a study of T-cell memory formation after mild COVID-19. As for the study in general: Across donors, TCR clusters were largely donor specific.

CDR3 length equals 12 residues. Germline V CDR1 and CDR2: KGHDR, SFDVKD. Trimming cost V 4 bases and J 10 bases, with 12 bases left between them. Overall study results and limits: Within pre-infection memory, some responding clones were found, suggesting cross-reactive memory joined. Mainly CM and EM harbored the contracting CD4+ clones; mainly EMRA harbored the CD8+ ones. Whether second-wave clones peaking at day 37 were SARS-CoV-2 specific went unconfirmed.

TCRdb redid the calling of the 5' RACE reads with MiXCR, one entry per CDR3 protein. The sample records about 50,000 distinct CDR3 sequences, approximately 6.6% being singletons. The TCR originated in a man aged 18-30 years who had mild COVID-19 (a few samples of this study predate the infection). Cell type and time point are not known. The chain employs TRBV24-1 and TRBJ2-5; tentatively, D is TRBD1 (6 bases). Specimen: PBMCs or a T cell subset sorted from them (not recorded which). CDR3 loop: CATSDAGVDQYF. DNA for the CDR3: TGTGCCACCAGTGACGCAGGGGTGGACCAGTACTTC.